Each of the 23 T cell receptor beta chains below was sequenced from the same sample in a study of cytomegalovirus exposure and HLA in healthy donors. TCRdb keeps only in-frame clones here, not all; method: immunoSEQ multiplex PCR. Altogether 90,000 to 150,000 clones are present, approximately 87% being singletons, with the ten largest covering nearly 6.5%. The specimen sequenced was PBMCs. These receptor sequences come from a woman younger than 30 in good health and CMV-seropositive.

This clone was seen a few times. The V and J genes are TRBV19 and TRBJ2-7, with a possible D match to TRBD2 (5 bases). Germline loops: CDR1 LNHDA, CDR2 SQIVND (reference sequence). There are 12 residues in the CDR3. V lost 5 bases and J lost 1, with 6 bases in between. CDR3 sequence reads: CASSSGSYEQYF. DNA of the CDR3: TGTGCCAGTAGTTCGGGGTCCTACGAGCAGTACTTC.

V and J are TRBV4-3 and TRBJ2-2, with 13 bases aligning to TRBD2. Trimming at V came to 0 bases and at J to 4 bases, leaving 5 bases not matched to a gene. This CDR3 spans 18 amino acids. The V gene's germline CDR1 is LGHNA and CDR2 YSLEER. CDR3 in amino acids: CASSQDGLAGVVTGELFF. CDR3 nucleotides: TGCGCCAGCAGCCAAGACGGACTAGCGGGAGTCGTCACCGGGGAGCTGTTTTTT.

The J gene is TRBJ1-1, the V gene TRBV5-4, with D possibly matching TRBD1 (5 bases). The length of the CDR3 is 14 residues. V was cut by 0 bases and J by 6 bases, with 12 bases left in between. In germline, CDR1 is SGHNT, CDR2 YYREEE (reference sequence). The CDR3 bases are TGTGCCAGCAGCTTGGAGGCAGGGATGGCTGAAGCTTTCTTT. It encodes CASSLEAGMAEAFF.

The CDR3 reads CASSLGAADYNEQFF. Written as DNA, the CDR3 is TGTGCCAGCAGCTTGGGGGCAGCAGATTACAATGAGCAGTTCTTC. This rearrangement joins TRBV5-4 to TRBJ2-1; D call uncertain. The CDR3 sequence is 15 residues long. CDR1 is SGHNT and CDR2 is YYREEE in the germline V gene (reference sequence). Trimming pared 0 bases from V and 4 bases from J, leaving 11 bases between.

CDR3 bases: TGTGCCAGCAGTTACTCGGCAGGGGGCCATGAGCAGTACTTC. It yields the protein CASSYSAGGHEQYF. The V call is TRBV6-5, the J call TRBJ2-7; 8 bases map to TRBD1. J gave up 7 bases and V 0 bases, and 5 bases lay outside the gene matches. The CDR3 extends over 14 amino acids. Per the germline V gene, CDR1 is MNHEY and CDR2 is SVGAGI.

DNA for the CDR3: TGTGCCAGCAGCCCGAATCCAGGGCCCTCTCAGCCCCAGCATTTT. Protein: CASSPNPGPSQPQHF. The genes are TRBV9 and TRBJ1-5, with D possibly TRBD1 on 5 matching bases. Trimming shortened V by 4 bases and J by 6 bases, and 17 bases separated the two germline ends. The CDR3 runs 15 residues. Germline V lookup: CDR1 SGDLS, CDR2 YYNGEE.

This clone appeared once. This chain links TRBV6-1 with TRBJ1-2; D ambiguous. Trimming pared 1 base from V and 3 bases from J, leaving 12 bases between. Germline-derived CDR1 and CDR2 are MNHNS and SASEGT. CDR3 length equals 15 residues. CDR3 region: CASSEGTVAYYGYTF. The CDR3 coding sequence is TGTGCCAGCAGTGAAGGCACAGTGGCGTACTATGGCTACACCTTC.

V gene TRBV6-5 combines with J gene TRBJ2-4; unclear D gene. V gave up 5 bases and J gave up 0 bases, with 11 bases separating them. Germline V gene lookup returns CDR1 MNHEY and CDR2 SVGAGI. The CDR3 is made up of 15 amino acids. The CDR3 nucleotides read TGTGCCAGCAGTCGAACCGGGTTAGCCAAAAACATTCAGTACTTC. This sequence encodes CASSRTGLAKNIQYF.

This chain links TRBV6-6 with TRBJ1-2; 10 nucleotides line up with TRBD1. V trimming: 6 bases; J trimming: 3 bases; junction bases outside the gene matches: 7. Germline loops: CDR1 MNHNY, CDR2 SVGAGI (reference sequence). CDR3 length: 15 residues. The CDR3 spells CASRRPGTGDYGYTF. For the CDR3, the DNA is TGTGCCAGCAGGCGTCCCGGGACAGGGGACTATGGCTACACCTTC.

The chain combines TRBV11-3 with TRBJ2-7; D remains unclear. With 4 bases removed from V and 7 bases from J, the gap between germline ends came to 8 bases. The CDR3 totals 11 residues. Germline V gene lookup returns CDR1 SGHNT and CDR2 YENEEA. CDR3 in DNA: TGTGCCAGCAGCTCAGGTGGTGAGCAGTACTTC. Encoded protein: CASSSGGEQYF.

CDR3 sequence (DNA): TGTGCCAGCAGTGTTCGCGGGGGGCGCTTGGGGGAGCAGTACTTC. It encodes CASSVRGGRLGEQYF. The chain joins TRBV6-1 to TRBJ2-7, with 8 positions matching TRBD2. From germline, CDR1 is MNHNS and CDR2 SASEGT. This CDR3 contains 15 residues. V dropped 4 bases and J dropped 7; count of bases not matched to a gene: 12.

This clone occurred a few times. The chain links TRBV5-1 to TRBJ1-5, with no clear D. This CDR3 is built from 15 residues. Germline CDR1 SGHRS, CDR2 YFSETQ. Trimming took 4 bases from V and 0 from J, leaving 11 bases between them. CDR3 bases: TGCGCCAGCAGCCCGCACGGGAATAGCAATCAGCCCCAGCATTTT. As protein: CASSPHGNSNQPQHF.

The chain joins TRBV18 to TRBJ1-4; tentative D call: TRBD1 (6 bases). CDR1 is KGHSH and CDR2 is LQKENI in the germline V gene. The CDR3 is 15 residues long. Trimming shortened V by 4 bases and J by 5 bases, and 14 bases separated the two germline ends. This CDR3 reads CASSRTRTENEKLFF. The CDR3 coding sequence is TGTGCCAGCTCACGTACGCGGACAGAGAATGAAAAACTGTTTTTT.

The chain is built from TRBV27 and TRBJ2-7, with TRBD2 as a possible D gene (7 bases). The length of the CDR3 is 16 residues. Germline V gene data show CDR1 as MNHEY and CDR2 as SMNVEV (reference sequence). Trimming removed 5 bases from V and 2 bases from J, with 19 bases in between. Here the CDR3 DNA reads TGTGCCAGCAGTCCCCTACTTGGGCGGGGGCCCTACGAGCAGTACTTC. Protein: CASSPLLGRGPYEQYF.

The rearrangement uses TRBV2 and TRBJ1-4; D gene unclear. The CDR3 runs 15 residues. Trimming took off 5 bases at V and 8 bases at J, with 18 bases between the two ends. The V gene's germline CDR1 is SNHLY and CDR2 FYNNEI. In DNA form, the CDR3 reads TGTGCCAGCAGTCGAACAGACGTGCCAGGAGAAAAACTGTTTTTT. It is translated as CASSRTDVPGEKLFF.

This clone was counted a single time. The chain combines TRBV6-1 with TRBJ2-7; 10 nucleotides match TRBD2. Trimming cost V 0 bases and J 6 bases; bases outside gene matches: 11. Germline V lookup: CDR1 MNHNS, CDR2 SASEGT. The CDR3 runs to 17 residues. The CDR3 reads CASSEAPELAGVSEQYF. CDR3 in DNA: TGTGCCAGCAGTGAAGCCCCTGAGCTAGCGGGAGTGAGCGAGCAGTACTTC.

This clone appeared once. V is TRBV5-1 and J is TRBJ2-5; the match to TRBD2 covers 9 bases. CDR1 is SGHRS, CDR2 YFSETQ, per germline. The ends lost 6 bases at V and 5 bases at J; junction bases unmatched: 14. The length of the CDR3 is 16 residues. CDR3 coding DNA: TGCGCCAGCATGCTGGGGGGTAGCGGGGGCCGGGAGACCCAGTACTTC. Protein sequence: CASMLGGSGGRETQYF.

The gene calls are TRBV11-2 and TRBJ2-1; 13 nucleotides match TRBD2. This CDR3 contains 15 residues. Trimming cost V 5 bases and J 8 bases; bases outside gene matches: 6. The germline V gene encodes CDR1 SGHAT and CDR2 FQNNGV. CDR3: CASSLTSGGRDEQFF. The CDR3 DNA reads TGTGCCAGCAGCCTGACTAGCGGGGGGCGGGATGAGCAGTTCTTC.

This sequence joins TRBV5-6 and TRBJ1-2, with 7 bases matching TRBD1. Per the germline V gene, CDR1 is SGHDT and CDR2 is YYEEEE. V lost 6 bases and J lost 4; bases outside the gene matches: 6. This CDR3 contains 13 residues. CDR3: CASTWTGIYGYTF. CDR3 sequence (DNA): TGTGCCAGCACCTGGACAGGAATCTATGGCTACACCTTC. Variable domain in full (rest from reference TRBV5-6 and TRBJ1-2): DAGVTQSPTHLIKTRGQQVTLRCSPKSGHDTVSWYQQALGQGPQFIFQYYEEEERQRGNFPDRFSGHQFPNYSSELNVNALLLGDSALYLCASTWTGIYGYTFGSGTRLTVV.

The CDR3 DNA follows: TGCGCCAGCAGCACCGGGACTAGCGGGAGCAATGAGCAGTTCTTC. Translated: CASSTGTSGSNEQFF. The chain combines TRBV5-1 with TRBJ2-1; TRBD2 aligns across 14 bases. This CDR3 comprises 15 residues. Trimming cost V 4 bases and J 6 bases; bases outside gene matches: 3. Germline CDR1 reads SGHRS; CDR2 reads YFSETQ.

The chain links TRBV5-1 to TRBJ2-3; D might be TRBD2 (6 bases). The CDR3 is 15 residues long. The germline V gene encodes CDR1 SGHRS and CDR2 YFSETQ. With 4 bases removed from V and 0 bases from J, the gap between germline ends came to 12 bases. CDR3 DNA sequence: TGCGCCAGCAGCCAGGACGGGACTAGCACAGATACGCAGTATTTT. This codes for CASSQDGTSTDTQYF.

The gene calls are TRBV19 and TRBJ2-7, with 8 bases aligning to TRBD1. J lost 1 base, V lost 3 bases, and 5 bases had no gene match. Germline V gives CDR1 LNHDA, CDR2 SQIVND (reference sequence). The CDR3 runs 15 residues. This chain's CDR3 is CASSITGQGSYEQYF. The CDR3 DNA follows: TGTGCCAGTAGTATCACAGGACAGGGATCCTACGAGCAGTACTTC. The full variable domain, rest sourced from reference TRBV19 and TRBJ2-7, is DGGITQSPKYLFRKEGQNVTLSCEQNLNHDAMYWYRQDPGQGLRLIYYSQIVNDFQKGDIAEGYSVSREKKESFPLTVTSAQKNPTAFYLCASSITGQGSYEQYFGPGTRLTVT.

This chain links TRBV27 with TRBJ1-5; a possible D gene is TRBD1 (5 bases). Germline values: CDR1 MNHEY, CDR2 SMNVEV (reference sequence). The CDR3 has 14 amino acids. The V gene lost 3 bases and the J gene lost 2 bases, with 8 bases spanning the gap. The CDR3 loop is CASSLAQGNQPQHF. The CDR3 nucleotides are TGTGCCAGCAGTTTGGCACAGGGCAATCAGCCCCAGCATTTT.